Below are 32 T cell receptor beta chains sequenced from a single sample in a study of shared clonotypes between healthy human individuals. This table comes from immunoSEQ multiplex PCR, and its TCRdb copy is limited to in-frame clones, with some not included. Here the sample spans roughly 1,100,000 clones, roughly 70% being singletons. The source material was memory CD4+ T cells sorted from blood. As to subset: CD45RA-negative fraction. These receptor sequences come from a man aged 18 to 35 in good health.

On this clone itself: An end of the junction differs from the germline gene, which may be a read error. The chain recombines TRBV6-1 with TRBJ1-3; tentative D call: TRBD1 (6 bases). The germline gives CDR1 MNHNS, CDR2 SASEGT. There are 15 residues in the CDR3. CDR3 protein: CASSEDRYSGNTIYF. The CDR3 nucleotides are TGTGCCAGCAGCGAAGACAGGTACTCTGGAAACACCATATATTTT.

The chain links TRBV7-9 to TRBJ2-5; D might be TRBD1 or TRBD2, each matching 5 bases. Trimming removed 5 bases from V and 5 bases from J, with 18 bases in between. Germline-derived CDR1 and CDR2 are SEHNR and FQNEAQ (reference sequence). The CDR3 covers 15 residues. The CDR3, as DNA: TGTGCCAGCAGCCTCAGGACTCAGGGAAGGGAGACCCAGTACTTC. Protein sequence: CASSLRTQGRETQYF.

Only a few counts were recorded for this clone. J is TRBJ2-3 and V is TRBV5-1; 10 bases line up with TRBD1. CDR1 and CDR2 (germline): SGHRS, YFSETQ. With V trimmed by 7 bases and J by 5 bases, 7 bases remained unmatched. The CDR3 is made up of 14 amino acids. CDR3 bases: TGCGCCAGCTGCCATGGACAGGGGGGAGATACGCAGTATTTT. This codes for CASCHGQGGDTQYF.

As to this clone: Other DNA variants within this sample encode the same CDR3. The chain is built from TRBV11-2 and TRBJ2-1; 10 bases map to TRBD1. The CDR3 is made up of 15 amino acids. From germline, CDR1 is SGHAT and CDR2 FQNNGV. V was clipped by 4 bases and J by 5 bases; unmatched bases: 5. DNA for the CDR3: TGTGCCAGCAGCTCATCGGACAGGGGGGACAATGAGCAGTTCTTC. This codes for CASSSSDRGDNEQFF.

This chain joins TRBV13 and TRBJ1-1; 7 bases are shared with TRBD1. The CDR3 spans 14 residues. Germline trimming cut 6 bases from V and 0 bases from J; bases unmatched to any gene: 4. In germline, CDR1 is PRHDT, CDR2 FYEKMQ (reference sequence). This CDR3 is CASRWDRLNTEAFF. The CDR3, as DNA: TGTGCCAGCAGGTGGGACAGACTGAACACTGAAGCTTTCTTT.

CDR3 DNA sequence: TGTGCCAGCAGCTTGAAGGGAGTGGATACGCAGTATTTT. Residues: CASSLKGVDTQYF. The chain combines TRBV5-4 with TRBJ2-3, with a tentative D call TRBD2 (5 bases). Germline CDR1 is SGHNT and CDR2 is YYREEE (reference sequence). The CDR3 is 13 residues long. Trimming stripped 1 base from V and 6 bases from J, with 9 bases between.

V gene TRBV5-1 combines with J gene TRBJ2-1, with TRBD2 identical over 8 bases. The CDR3 totals 17 residues. The ends lost 5 bases at V and 1 base at J; junction bases unmatched: 11. Germline-derived CDR1 and CDR2 are SGHRS and YFSETQ. The CDR3, as DNA: TGCGCCAGCAGTCGCGGGGTAGCGGGGACTTCCTACAATGAGCAGTTCTTC. It codes for CASSRGVAGTSYNEQFF. The variable domain in full, completed from reference TRBV5-1 and TRBJ2-1, reads KAGVTQTPRYLIKTRGQQVTLSCSPISGHRSVSWYQQTPGQGLQFLFEYFSETQRNKGNFPGRFSGRQFSNSRSEMNVSTLELGDSALYLCASSRGVAGTSYNEQFFGPGTRLTVL.

The rearrangement uses TRBV9 and TRBJ2-1, with 8 nucleotides matching TRBD1. This CDR3 region has 15 residues. Trimming at V came to 0 bases and at J to 9 bases, leaving 8 bases not matched to a gene. Germline V gives CDR1 SGDLS, CDR2 YYNGEE. The CDR3 loop is CASSVGRGRDGEQFF. CDR3 coding DNA: TGTGCCAGCAGCGTAGGCAGGGGGCGGGACGGTGAGCAGTTCTTC.

This rearrangement joins TRBV5-1 to TRBJ2-2; D not certain. The germline gives CDR1 SGHRS, CDR2 YFSETQ. V was pared by 6 bases and J by 4 bases, with 10 bases between. CDR3 size: 13 residues. CDR3 sequence (DNA): TGCGCCAGCAAAACGCTTACCACCGGGGAGCTGTTTTTT. Translated, it gives CASKTLTTGELFF. Complete variable domain (other parts from reference TRBV5-1 and TRBJ2-2): KAGVTQTPRYLIKTRGQQVTLSCSPISGHRSVSWYQQTPGQGLQFLFEYFSETQRNKGNFPGRFSGRQFSNSRSEMNVSTLELGDSALYLCASKTLTTGELFFGEGSRLTVL.

This clone appeared a few times. This sequence joins TRBV30 and TRBJ2-3; D is unresolved. The V gene's germline CDR1 is GTSNPN and CDR2 SVGIG (reference sequence). This CDR3 has 14 residues. V was trimmed by 3 bases and J by 4 bases, leaving 14 bases between them. The DNA of the CDR3 is TGTGCCTGGAGGGACCGGTCTTGGGCAGATACGCAGTATTTT. This codes for CAWRDRSWADTQYF.

This clone was seen a few times. The CDR3 here is CASSKTSGGANNEQFF. The CDR3 nucleotides are TGCGCCAGCAGCAAGACTAGCGGGGGGGCAAACAATGAGCAGTTCTTC. The chain couples TRBV5-1 to TRBJ2-1, with 14 bases that match TRBD2. Unmatched junction bases numbered 5, after V lost 4 bases and J lost 5 bases. The CDR3 loop spans 16 amino acids. Per the germline V gene, CDR1 is SGHRS and CDR2 is YFSETQ. Drawing the rest from reference TRBV5-1 and TRBJ2-1, the complete variable domain is KAGVTQTPRYLIKTRGQQVTLSCSPISGHRSVSWYQQTPGQGLQFLFEYFSETQRNKGNFPGRFSGRQFSNSRSEMNVSTLELGDSALYLCASSKTSGGANNEQFFGPGTRLTVL.

The chain has TRBV19 and TRBJ2-2, with D perhaps given as TRBD1 or TRBD2 (5 bases each). This CDR3 has 15 residues. Germline loops: CDR1 LNHDA, CDR2 SQIVND (reference sequence). With 1 base removed from V and 1 base from J, the gap between germline ends came to 7 bases. The CDR3 protein is CASSIGGMNTGELFF. The CDR3 coding sequence is TGTGCCAGTAGTATAGGGGGGATGAACACCGGGGAGCTGTTTTTT.

V usage is TRBV6-1 and J usage is TRBJ2-5, with D perhaps matching TRBD1 (5 bases). From germline, CDR1 is MNHNS and CDR2 SASEGT. Trimming pared 5 bases from V and 2 bases from J, leaving 9 bases between. CDR3 length equals 13 residues. This CDR3 reads CASSWGRQETQYF. DNA for the CDR3: TGTGCCAGCAGTTGGGGCCGACAAGAGACCCAGTACTTC.

Worth noting for this clone: One end of the junction fails to match germline, which may point to a read error. The chain recombines TRBV2 with TRBJ2-7; D remains unclear. The CDR3 is 10 residues long. Germline lookup yields CDR1 SNHLY and CDR2 FYNNEI. CDR3 in amino acids: CASSLPDAAF. In DNA, the CDR3 is TGTGCCAGCAGTCTACCGGATGCGGCCTTC.

The J gene is TRBJ1-2, the V gene TRBV10-3; D uncertain. The germline V gene encodes CDR1 ENHRY and CDR2 SYGVKD. This CDR3 spans 14 amino acids. Deletions cut 3 bases from V and 5 bases from J, with 13 bases between. DNA of the CDR3: TGTGCCATCAGTGACTTCCCTAGGCGGTATGGCTACACCTTC. This gives the protein CAISDFPRRYGYTF.

The CDR3 here is CASSVAGTGHYNEQFF. The CDR3 DNA follows: TGTGCCAGCAGCGTAGCCGGGACAGGGCACTACAATGAGCAGTTCTTC. The chain carries TRBV9 and TRBJ2-1; 9 bases align to TRBD1. V shed 0 bases and J 3 bases; nucleotides not matched to a gene: 4. The CDR3 sequence is 16 residues long. Germline CDR1 SGDLS, CDR2 YYNGEE. The full variable domain, completed using reference TRBV9 and TRBJ2-1, is DSGVTQTPKHLITATGQRVTLRCSPRSGDLSVYWYQQSLDQGLQFLIQYYNGEERAKGNILERFSAQQFPDLHSELNLSSLELGDSALYFCASSVAGTGHYNEQFFGPGTRLTVL.

The V call is TRBV6-5, the J call TRBJ2-2, with D possibly matching TRBD2 (5 bases). Trimming shortened V by 6 bases and J by 3 bases, and 5 bases separated the two germline ends. The CDR3 extends over 12 amino acids. Germline V gene lookup returns CDR1 MNHEY and CDR2 SVGAGI. The CDR3, as DNA: TGTGCCAGCAGGCGGGACACCGGGGAGCTGTTTTTT. This encodes CASRRDTGELFF.

The V and J genes are TRBV5-1 and TRBJ2-5; D not resolved. The CDR3 consists of 15 residues. The ends were cut back, 0 bases at V and 1 base at J, with 10 bases in the middle. Germline V gene lookup returns CDR1 SGHRS and CDR2 YFSETQ. The DNA of the CDR3 is TGCGCCAGCAGCTTGGCTCCCTACCGCCAAGAGACCCAGTACTTC. This codes for CASSLAPYRQETQYF.

The chain carries TRBV28 and TRBJ2-7; TRBD1 matches 8 bases. CDR1 and CDR2 (germline): MDHEN, SYDVKM. After removal of 3 bases from V and 2 bases from J, the junction contained 6 bases not matched to a gene. The CDR3 has 15 residues. CDR3 sequence (DNA): TGTGCCAGCAGTTTCGCCGGGACAGGTACCTACGAGCAGTACTTC. Encoded protein: CASSFAGTGTYEQYF.

The CDR3 is CASSHLGGSNYGYTF. For the CDR3, the DNA is TGTGCCAGTAGTCACCTGGGGGGCTCCAACTATGGCTACACCTTC. The V and J genes are TRBV19 and TRBJ1-2; D might be TRBD1 (6 bases). Germline V lookup: CDR1 LNHDA, CDR2 SQIVND (reference sequence). V lost 5 bases to trimming and J lost 2 bases, with 15 bases between them. This CDR3 region has 15 residues.

The J gene is TRBJ2-5, the V gene TRBV7-6; possible D gene TRBD2, 6 bases. The CDR3 has 13 residues. The ends were cut back, 3 bases at V and 11 bases at J, with 16 bases in the middle. Germline CDR1 SGHVS, CDR2 FNYEAQ. CDR3 sequence reads: CASSFSGEGSQYF. The CDR3 bases are TGTGCCAGCAGCTTTTCGGGAGAGGGATCGCAGTACTTC.

This sequence joins TRBV2 and TRBJ1-1; D remains unclear. The CDR3 runs to 15 residues. With 3 bases removed from V and 0 bases from J, the gap between germline ends came to 11 bases. Germline CDR1 SNHLY, CDR2 FYNNEI. The CDR3 region is CASSDFRTLNTEAFF. DNA for the CDR3: TGTGCCAGCAGTGACTTTCGGACGCTGAACACTGAAGCTTTCTTT.

The chain is built from TRBV5-1 and TRBJ1-6, with D perhaps matching TRBD1 (5 bases). Germline loops: CDR1 SGHRS, CDR2 YFSETQ. V dropped 4 bases and J dropped 7 bases, with 12 bases sitting between them. The CDR3 length is 14 residues. DNA of the CDR3: TGCGCCAGCAGCCTGGGGGGTTTGAATTCACCCCTCCACTTT. Translated: CASSLGGLNSPLHF.

The V gene is TRBV29-1, the J gene TRBJ2-1; D gene ambiguous. V was cut by 6 bases and J by 4 bases, with 10 bases left in between. The CDR3 extends over 12 amino acids. CDR1 and CDR2 (germline): SQVTM, ANQGSEA. The CDR3 bases are TGCAGCGTACCGGGCCGATACAATGAGCAGTTCTTC. This codes for CSVPGRYNEQFF.

The chain uses TRBV19 and TRBJ1-3; D remains ambiguous. Trimming took off 5 bases at V and 1 base at J, with 9 bases between the two ends. The CDR3 runs to 14 residues. CDR1 LNHDA and CDR2 SQIVND come from the germline V gene (reference sequence). The chain's CDR3 is CASSGGRSGNTIYF. CDR3 nucleotides: TGTGCCAGTAGTGGAGGACGGTCTGGAAACACCATATATTTT. The complete variable domain, with remaining parts taken from reference TRBV19 and TRBJ1-3, reads DGGITQSPKYLFRKEGQNVTLSCEQNLNHDAMYWYRQDPGQGLRLIYYSQIVNDFQKGDIAEGYSVSREKKESFPLTVTSAQKNPTAFYLCASSGGRSGNTIYFGEGSWLTVV.

Here the CDR3 reads CASSLGGFKATGELFF. As DNA, the CDR3 is TGTGCCAGCAGCTTGGGCGGGTTTAAAGCCACCGGGGAGCTGTTTTTT. The chain carries TRBV5-4 and TRBJ2-2, with D possibly matching TRBD2 (5 bases). V lost 0 bases to trimming and J lost 4 bases, with 13 bases between them. This CDR3 has 16 residues. The germline gives CDR1 SGHNT, CDR2 YYREEE (reference sequence).

This sequence joins TRBV6-5 and TRBJ2-7, with D perhaps TRBD1 (6 bases). This CDR3 region has 13 residues. CDR1 is MNHEY and CDR2 is SVGAGI in the germline V gene. Trimming cost V 6 bases and J 5 bases, with 14 bases left between them. CDR3 bases: TGTGCCAGCAGGGAGCACAGGGACGACGAGCAGTACTTC. Translation gives CASREHRDDEQYF.

The chain links TRBV6-6 to TRBJ1-3; no definite D call. The V gene lost 4 bases and the J gene lost 0 bases, with 7 bases spanning the gap. The CDR3 has 14 amino acids. Germline V lookup: CDR1 MNHNY, CDR2 SVGAGI (reference sequence). Here the CDR3 reads CASSSSVSGNTIYF. The CDR3 DNA reads as TGTGCCAGCAGTTCTTCAGTCTCTGGAAACACCATATATTTT.

CDR3 sequence: CASGLAGGNEQFF. Written as DNA, the CDR3 is TGTGCCAGCGGACTAGCGGGGGGGAATGAGCAGTTCTTC. The chain has TRBV6-5 and TRBJ2-1; 15 bases match TRBD2. V lost 8 bases and J lost 7; bases outside the gene matches: 0. Germline V gene sequence: CDR1 MNHEY, CDR2 SVGAGI. The CDR3 is 13 amino acids.

This chain joins TRBV6-5 and TRBJ2-3; D gene uncertain. The CDR3 is 14 residues long. Per germline, CDR1 MNHEY and CDR2 SVGAGI. V dropped 9 bases and J dropped 2 bases, with 15 bases sitting between them. CDR3 sequence (DNA): TGTGCCAGTCAGGCCCTCGGCTACACAGATACGCAGTATTTT. Protein sequence: CASQALGYTDTQYF.

This clone was counted a single time. Other DNA sequences in this sample translate to the same CDR3. Written as DNA, the CDR3 is TGTGCCAGCAGTTTAGGCCAAGGAGAGACCCAGTACTTC. This sequence encodes CASSLGQGETQYF. This chain joins TRBV27 and TRBJ2-5; D is undetermined. This CDR3 is 13 amino acids long. The V gene lost 2 bases and the J gene lost 4 bases, with 8 bases spanning the gap. Germline values: CDR1 MNHEY, CDR2 SMNVEV (reference sequence).

This clone was counted a few times. The chain carries TRBV10-1 and TRBJ1-1; D is unresolved. Germline CDR1 WNHNN, CDR2 SYGVQD (reference sequence). The V end was cut by 5 bases, the J end by 0 bases, with 7 bases between. The CDR3 is made up of 13 amino acids. The CDR3 nucleotides are TGCGCCAGCAGTAAAAAGATGAACACTGAAGCTTTCTTT. Translated, it gives CASSKKMNTEAFF.